This entry lists 26 T cell receptor beta chains sequenced from one sample in a study of CD8 T cells in Susac syndrome. cDNA came from about 0.5 to 1 ug RNA primed by random hexamers. TCRdb redid the calling of the immunoSEQ multiplex PCR reads with MiXCR, one entry per CDR3 protein. Counted here are approximately 170,000 distinct CDR3 sequences, 85% to 95% occurring once; the ten biggest clones make up 0.12% to 0.15%. The sequenced sample consisted of CD4+ T cells from PBMCs. The receptors derive from a human donor in good health.

The CDR3 reads CASSAQGLGGANVLTF. The DNA of the CDR3 is TGTGCCAGCAGCGCCCAGGGGTTGGGTGGGGCCAACGTCCTGACTTTC. The gene calls are TRBV7-8 and TRBJ2-6, with D perhaps TRBD1 (6 bases). V was trimmed by 5 bases and J by 3 bases, leaving 14 bases between them. The CDR3 length is 16 residues. In germline, CDR1 is SGHVS, CDR2 FQNEAQ.

This chain joins TRBV2 and TRBJ1-2; D not certain. V dropped 8 bases and J dropped 4 bases, with 8 bases sitting between them. Looked up from germline, CDR1 is SNHLY and CDR2 is FYNNEI. CDR3 length: 11 residues. This CDR3 reads CASLYTYGYTF. The CDR3 nucleotides read TGTGCCAGCCTTTACACCTATGGCTACACCTTC.

The V and J genes are TRBV7-8 and TRBJ1-6, with a possible D match to TRBD1 (5 bases). V was shortened by 4 bases and J by 12 bases, with 13 bases between the two germline ends. This CDR3 region has 13 residues. Per germline, CDR1 SGHVS and CDR2 FQNEAQ. The CDR3 DNA reads TGTGCCAGCAGCTCGGGACTACCTAGACCCCTCCACTTT. Translation: CASSSGLPRPLHF.

This clonotype was observed a handful of times. The chain links TRBV5-6 to TRBJ2-5; D is uncertain. The CDR3 has 13 residues. Germline loops: CDR1 SGHDT, CDR2 YYEEEE. Trimming removed 0 bases from V and 2 bases from J, with 5 bases in between. The CDR3, as DNA: TGTGCCAGCAGCTTGGCCCATCAAGAGACCCAGTACTTC. Its protein product is CASSLAHQETQYF.

This sequence joins TRBV29-1 and TRBJ1-1, with D perhaps TRBD1 (5 bases). The germline gives CDR1 SQVTM, CDR2 ANQGSEA. The V end was cut by 7 bases, the J end by 6 bases, with 9 bases between. The CDR3 is 10 amino acids. Here the CDR3 DNA reads TGCAGCGGCTGGGACTCTGAAGCTTTCTTT. Amino acids: CSGWDSEAFF.

The chain combines TRBV5-1 with TRBJ2-5; the D gene is possibly TRBD1 (6 bases). V lost 4 bases to trimming and J lost 1 base, with 11 bases between them. This CDR3 has 14 amino acids. Germline CDR1 SGHRS, CDR2 YFSETQ. CDR3 sequence (DNA): TGCGCCAGCAGCCTCAGGGGAATCCAAGAGACCCAGTACTTC. Its protein product is CASSLRGIQETQYF.

The J gene is TRBJ2-2, the V gene TRBV2; D is perhaps TRBD2 (6 bases). The CDR3 has 16 residues. Between the trimmed V and J ends, which lost 9 bases and 0 bases, there was a span of 17 bases. Per the germline V gene, CDR1 is SNHLY and CDR2 is FYNNEI. DNA for the CDR3: TGTGCCAGAGGGACGGGACTCATTCCGAACACCGGGGAGCTGTTTTTT. Translating it yields CARGTGLIPNTGELFF.

This clonotype occurred once. The gene calls are TRBV10-3 and TRBJ1-1, with D possibly being TRBD1 (6 bases). From germline, CDR1 is ENHRY and CDR2 SYGVKD. This CDR3 comprises 13 residues. Trimming cost V 8 bases and J 1 base, with 11 bases left between them. The CDR3 region is CAIGRGENTEAFF. In DNA form, the CDR3 reads TGTGCCATCGGGAGGGGGGAGAACACTGAAGCTTTCTTT.

The rearrangement links TRBV5-1 to TRBJ2-5, with 11 bases matching TRBD1. The CDR3 is 15 amino acids. J was trimmed by 4 bases and V by 7 bases; bases with no gene match: 9. Germline assignment: CDR1 SGHRS and CDR2 YFSETQ. The CDR3 nucleotides read TGCGCCAGCGGATGGACAGGGGGCGCGGGAGAGACCCAGTACTTC. Translating it yields CASGWTGGAGETQYF. The entire variable domain, with the rest obtained from reference TRBV5-1 and TRBJ2-5, is as follows: KAGVTQTPRYLIKTRGQQVTLSCSPISGHRSVSWYQQTPGQGLQFLFEYFSETQRNKGNFPGRFSGRQFSNSRSEMNVSTLELGDSALYLCASGWTGGAGETQYFGPGTRLLVL.

This clonotype occurred once. The chain employs TRBV7-2 and TRBJ2-3; D not resolved. This CDR3 is built from 12 residues. Germline V lookup: CDR1 SGHTA, CDR2 FQGNSA. Trimming removed 5 bases from V and 7 bases from J, with 10 bases in between. The CDR3 DNA reads TGTGCCAGCAGCCCATCTTTCAATACGCAGTATTTT. Its protein is CASSPSFNTQYF.

The chain is built from TRBV25-1 and TRBJ2-3; D unclear. The V and J ends lost 1 base and 4 bases respectively, with 6 bases between them. The germline CDR1 and CDR2 sequences are MGHDK and SYGVNS. The CDR3 extends over 13 amino acids. CDR3 amino acids: CASSESSADTQYF. CDR3 bases: TGTGCCAGCAGTGAATCCTCCGCAGATACGCAGTATTTT.

The chain employs TRBV12-5 and TRBJ2-1, with 9 bases matching TRBD2. V was clipped by 3 bases and J by 8 bases; unmatched bases: 8. Germline CDR1 LGHNT, CDR2 FRNRAP. The CDR3 has 15 amino acids. The CDR3: CASGFGLAFDDEQFF. DNA of the CDR3: TGTGCTAGTGGTTTTGGACTAGCGTTTGACGATGAGCAGTTCTTC.

A single count supports this clonotype. The chain uses TRBV12-3 or TRBV12-4 and TRBJ1-1, with no clear D. V lost 6 bases, J lost 5 bases, and 16 bases lay in between. This CDR3 contains 14 residues. The CDR3 is CASSQTSPGTEAFF. The CDR3 DNA follows: TGTGCCAGCAGCCAAACCAGTCCTGGGACTGAAGCTTTCTTT.

The rearrangement joins TRBV12-3 or TRBV12-4 to TRBJ1-2; 8 positions match TRBD1. CDR3 size: 15 residues. J gave up 4 bases and V 1 base, and 5 bases lay outside the gene matches. The CDR3 nucleotides read TGTGCCAGCAGTTTAGGACAGGGGCTTAGCTATGGCTACACCTTC. Protein: CASSLGQGLSYGYTF.

The chain has TRBV7-9 and TRBJ1-1, with unresolved D. Germline values: CDR1 SEHNR, CDR2 FQNEAQ (reference sequence). The CDR3 has 18 residues. The V and J ends lost 5 bases and 0 bases respectively, with 22 bases between them. For the CDR3, the DNA is TGTGCCAGCAGCCCCTGGTCTCCGGGGATATCGATGAACACTGAAGCTTTCTTT. Amino acid sequence: CASSPWSPGISMNTEAFF.

The chain links TRBV7-8 to TRBJ1-5, with D possibly TRBD1 on 6 matching bases. The CDR3 consists of 14 residues. The germline V and J ends were trimmed by 5 bases and 10 bases, with 18 bases remaining between them. CDR1 is SGHVS, CDR2 FQNEAQ, per germline. The CDR3 DNA reads as TGTGCCAGCAGCCCCGGGACAAGCCGACGACCCCAGCATTTT. Residues: CASSPGTSRRPQHF.

The chain carries TRBV19 and TRBJ1-2; 9 nucleotides agree with TRBD1. Germline V gene data show CDR1 as LNHDA and CDR2 as SQIVND (reference sequence). Germline trimming cut 6 bases from V and 8 bases from J; bases unmatched to any gene: 4. The CDR3 is made up of 12 amino acids. The CDR3 spells CASRLTGGGYTF. As DNA, the CDR3 is TGTGCCAGTAGACTAACAGGGGGCGGCTACACCTTC. Drawing the rest from reference TRBV19 and TRBJ1-2, the complete variable domain is DGGITQSPKYLFRKEGQNVTLSCEQNLNHDAMYWYRQDPGQGLRLIYYSQIVNDFQKGDIAEGYSVSREKKESFPLTVTSAQKNPTAFYLCASRLTGGGYTFGSGTRLTVV.

This chain joins TRBV5-1 and TRBJ2-7, with 12 nucleotides matching TRBD1. CDR1 is SGHRS and CDR2 is YFSETQ in the germline V gene. The CDR3 is 13 amino acids. The V segment lost 4 bases and the J segment 9 bases; nucleotides outside the gene matches: 5. CDR3 coding DNA: TGCGCCAGCAGCCCCGGGACAGGGGGCGCGCAGTACTTC. Translating gives CASSPGTGGAQYF.

V gene TRBV20-1 combines with J gene TRBJ1-2, with 8 bases fitting TRBD1. The CDR3 contains 18 residues. With V trimmed by 2 bases and J by 1 base, 15 bases remained unmatched. Germline V gives CDR1 DFQATT, CDR2 SNEGSKA (reference sequence). The CDR3 DNA reads TGCAGTGCTAGAAATCAGGGGGCCGCTGCTACGAATAACTATGGCTACACCTTC. Residues: CSARNQGAAATNNYGYTF.

The genes are TRBV5-1 and TRBJ2-1; 7 nucleotides line up with TRBD2. CDR1 is SGHRS, CDR2 YFSETQ, per germline. This CDR3 region has 12 residues. V gave up 6 bases and J gave up 7 bases; unmatched junction bases: 4. The CDR3 loop reads CASTREGNEQFF. As DNA, the CDR3 is TGCGCCAGCACCAGGGAGGGGAATGAGCAGTTCTTC.

The chain employs TRBV7-8 and TRBJ2-7; perhaps TRBD1 as D (6 bases). Germline CDR1 is SGHVS and CDR2 is FQNEAQ. V gave up 5 bases and J gave up 12 bases, with 20 bases separating them. This CDR3 contains 13 residues. DNA of the CDR3: TGTGCCAGCAGCCCAGGGGTCGGACAGTTCGCGTACTTC. Its protein is CASSPGVGQFAYF.

The chain recombines TRBV19 with TRBJ1-1; D is perhaps TRBD1 (6 bases). Between the trimmed V and J ends, which lost 6 bases and 1 base, there was a span of 12 bases. Germline CDR1 LNHDA, CDR2 SQIVND (reference sequence). The CDR3 contains 14 residues. CDR3 bases: TGTGCCAGTAGCGCCAGGGGCCCGAACACTGAAGCTTTCTTT. Its translation is CASSARGPNTEAFF.

The chain carries TRBV27 and TRBJ2-2, with a weak D call TRBD2 (5 bases). The germline V gene has CDR1 MNHEY and CDR2 SMNVEV (reference sequence). CDR3 length: 14 amino acids. Trimming left V 4 bases short and J 5 bases short, with 11 bases between. CDR3 protein: CASSYEGKTGELFF. The CDR3 DNA reads TGTGCCAGCAGTTACGAGGGTAAAACCGGGGAGCTGTTTTTT.

The V and J genes are TRBV11-2 and TRBJ1-1; TRBD1 matches 8 bases. Germline trimming cut 4 bases from V and 4 bases from J; bases unmatched to any gene: 8. Germline V lookup: CDR1 SGHAT, CDR2 FQNNGV. This CDR3 has 15 amino acids. In nucleotides, the CDR3 is TGTGCCAGCAGCTCTGGACAGGGAGGTTTCACTGAAGCTTTCTTT. Its protein is CASSSGQGGFTEAFF.

V is TRBV5-6 and J is TRBJ2-5, with TRBD2 matching 8 bases. Per the germline V gene, CDR1 is SGHDT and CDR2 is YYEEEE. V trimming: 3 bases; J trimming: 2 bases; junction bases outside the gene matches: 6. The CDR3 totals 15 residues. This chain's CDR3 is CASSSLSGGQETQYF. The CDR3 DNA sequence: TGTGCCAGCAGCTCCCTGTCGGGGGGGCAAGAGACCCAGTACTTC.

This sequence joins TRBV20-1 and TRBJ1-5; D possibly corresponds to TRBD1 (6 bases). Germline assignment: CDR1 DFQATT and CDR2 SNEGSKA (reference sequence). This CDR3 spans 15 amino acids. V dropped 6 bases and J dropped 0 bases, with 15 bases sitting between them. For the CDR3, the DNA is TGCAGTGCCCTTCCGGGACAACTTAGCAATCAGCCCCAGCATTTT. It is translated as CSALPGQLSNQPQHF.